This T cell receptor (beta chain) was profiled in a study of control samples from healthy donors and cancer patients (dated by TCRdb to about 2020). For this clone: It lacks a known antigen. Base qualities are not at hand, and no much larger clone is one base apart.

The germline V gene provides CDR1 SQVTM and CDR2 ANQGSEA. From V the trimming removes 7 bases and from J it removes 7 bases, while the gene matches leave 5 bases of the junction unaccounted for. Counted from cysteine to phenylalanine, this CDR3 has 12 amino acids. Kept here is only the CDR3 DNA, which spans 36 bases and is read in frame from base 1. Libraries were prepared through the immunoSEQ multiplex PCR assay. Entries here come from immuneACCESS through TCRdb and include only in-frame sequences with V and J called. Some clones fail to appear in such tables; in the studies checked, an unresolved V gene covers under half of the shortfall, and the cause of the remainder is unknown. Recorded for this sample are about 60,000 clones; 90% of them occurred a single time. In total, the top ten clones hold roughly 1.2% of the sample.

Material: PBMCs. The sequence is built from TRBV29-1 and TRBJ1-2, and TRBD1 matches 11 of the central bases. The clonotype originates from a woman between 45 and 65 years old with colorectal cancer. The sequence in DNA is TGCAGCGCCGGACAGGGGGCGTTTGGCTACACCTTC. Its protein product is CSAGQGAFGYTF.